These 26 T cell receptor beta chains originate from one sample sequenced in a study of T-cell memory formation after mild COVID-19. TCRdb reanalysed the 5' RACE reads using MiXCR and keeps one entry per CDR3 protein. The sample consists of about 190,000 distinct CDR3 sequences, 15% to 20% of them appearing once. The specimen was PBMCs or a T cell subset sorted from them (not recorded which). These receptors came from an adult woman who had mild COVID-19 (a few samples of this study predate the infection). Cell type and time point are not known.

This clonotype appeared many times. The V call is TRBV6-5, the J call TRBJ2-3; 8 positions agree with TRBD2. The ends lost 6 bases at V and 1 base at J; junction bases unmatched: 6. The CDR3 consists of 15 residues. CDR1 and CDR2 from the germline V gene are MNHEY and SVGAGI. In DNA, the CDR3 is TGTGCCAGCAGAACCTTGACTAGCGGCACAGATACGCAGTATTTT. Protein sequence: CASRTLTSGTDTQYF.

The J gene is TRBJ2-1, the V gene TRBV20-1, with 10 bases aligning to TRBD2. From germline, CDR1 is DFQATT and CDR2 SNEGSKA (reference sequence). V shed 3 bases and J 8 bases; nucleotides not matched to a gene: 7. This CDR3 contains 14 residues. The CDR3: CSASSSGSWDEQFF. DNA for the CDR3: TGCAGTGCTAGCTCTAGCGGGAGTTGGGATGAGCAGTTCTTC.

The V and J genes are TRBV5-1 and TRBJ2-5; D is unclear. Germline V gives CDR1 SGHRS, CDR2 YFSETQ. This CDR3 contains 17 residues. V was trimmed by 1 base and J by 3 bases, leaving 19 bases between them. The CDR3 region has the DNA TGCGCCAGCAGCTTGAATGGCTTGGGCAGAGAGAAAGAGACCCAGTACTTC. It encodes CASSLNGLGREKETQYF.

This clonotype appeared a few times. V gene TRBV7-2 combines with J gene TRBJ2-2; D remains ambiguous. The CDR3 covers 14 residues. Trimming stripped 5 bases from V and 5 bases from J, with 12 bases between. Per germline, CDR1 SGHTA and CDR2 FQGNSA. The CDR3 reads CASSAYYNTGELFF. The CDR3 DNA is TGTGCCAGCAGCGCCTACTATAATACCGGGGAGCTGTTTTTT.

In this sample, this clonotype turned up a few times. V usage is TRBV29-1 and J usage is TRBJ2-7; D ambiguous. V dropped 7 bases and J dropped 4 bases, with 11 bases sitting between them. Germline V CDR1 and CDR2: SQVTM, ANQGSEA. This CDR3 region has 11 residues. The CDR3 sequence: CSGLIGYEQYF. The DNA of the CDR3 is TGCAGCGGTTTGATAGGATACGAGCAGTACTTC.

This clonotype came up a few times. The chain joins TRBV7-2 to TRBJ2-1; D might be TRBD2 (5 bases). V lost 2 bases and J lost 8, with 10 bases in between. Germline CDR1 is SGHTA and CDR2 is FQGNSA. CDR3 length equals 13 residues. The DNA for the CDR3 is TGTGCCAGCAGCTTACCTAGCTTGGATGAGCAGTTCTTC. Amino acid sequence: CASSLPSLDEQFF.

This clonotype has more than one count but fewer than ten. J is TRBJ1-1 and V is TRBV6-5; D is uncertain. V shed 5 bases and J shed 2 bases, with 9 bases lying between them. Germline V gene sequence: CDR1 MNHEY, CDR2 SVGAGI. CDR3 length: 13 residues. This CDR3 reads CASSKTVNTEAFF. CDR3 in DNA: TGTGCCAGCAGTAAAACAGTTAACACTGAAGCTTTCTTT.

The genes are TRBV6-6 and TRBJ2-3, with 7 bases lining up with TRBD2. Trimming took 7 bases from V and 6 from J; bases not matched to a gene: 19. CDR1 is MNHNY and CDR2 is SVGAGI in the germline V gene (reference sequence). CDR3 length: 17 residues. The CDR3 protein is CASNQLRRGNTGDTQYF. CDR3 sequence (DNA): TGTGCCAGCAACCAGCTGAGGCGGGGGAACACCGGGGATACGCAGTATTTT.

Remarks on this clonotype: The germline gene is not matched at one end of the junction; a read error may be the cause. This chain joins TRBV24-1 and TRBJ1-2, with D possibly matching TRBD1 (5 bases). Germline-derived CDR1 and CDR2 are KGHDR and SFDVKD. This CDR3 region has 13 residues. CDR3 region: CGTCDFLGRGYTF. Written as DNA, the CDR3 is TGTGGCACCTGTGATTTCCTGGGACGTGGCTACACCTTC.

This clonotype was seen only a few times. V is TRBV25-1 and J is TRBJ2-7; 7 positions agree with TRBD1. Per germline, CDR1 MGHDK and CDR2 SYGVNS. The CDR3 is made up of 13 amino acids. V shed 4 bases, J shed 2 bases, and the junction held 2 bases outside the gene matches. CDR3 residues: CASSVQGAYEQYF. CDR3 nucleotides: TGTGCCAGCAGTGTTCAGGGGGCCTACGAGCAGTACTTC.

The table lists this clonotype with a few counts. The genes are TRBV27 and TRBJ2-5; the match to TRBD2 covers 9 bases. The CDR3 has 13 residues. The germline V gene encodes CDR1 MNHEY and CDR2 SMNVEV (reference sequence). V lost 10 bases and J lost 6; bases outside the gene matches: 9. This CDR3 is CATAGGAAQTQYF. DNA for the CDR3: TGTGCCACGGCGGGGGGGGCCGCACAGACCCAGTACTTC.

The genes are TRBV30 and TRBJ2-2, with 14 bases aligning to TRBD2. J gave up 4 bases and V 4 bases, and 11 bases lay outside the gene matches. Germline lookup yields CDR1 GTSNPN and CDR2 SVGIG (reference sequence). CDR3 length equals 18 residues. The CDR3 here is CAWTDPGLAGVATGELFF. Written as DNA, the CDR3 is TGTGCCTGGACTGACCCGGGACTAGCGGGAGTGGCCACCGGGGAGCTGTTTTTT. The whole variable domain, remainder taken from reference TRBV30 and TRBJ2-2, is SQTIHQWPATLVQPVGSPLSLECTVEGTSNPNLYWYRQAAGRGLQLLFYSVGIGQISSEVPQNLSASRPQDRQFILSSKKLLLSDSGFYLCAWTDPGLAGVATGELFFGEGSRLTVL.

This clonotype was detected a few times. The rearrangement uses TRBV5-1 and TRBJ2-7; D is possibly TRBD1 (5 bases). Between the trimmed V and J ends, which lost 7 bases and 0 bases, there was a span of 14 bases. Germline V lookup: CDR1 SGHRS, CDR2 YFSETQ. The CDR3 is 14 amino acids. DNA of the CDR3: TGCGCCAGCCACATTACAGGTGGCTCCTACGAGCAGTACTTC. Translating gives CASHITGGSYEQYF.

The V gene is TRBV9, the J gene TRBJ2-4; tentative D call: TRBD1 (6 bases). This CDR3 has 15 residues. V was cut by 0 bases and J by 3 bases, with 10 bases left in between. The V gene's germline CDR1 is SGDLS and CDR2 YYNGEE. Written as DNA, the CDR3 is TGTGCCAGCAGCGTAGGAGGGACAAGCAAAAACATTCAGTACTTC. This encodes CASSVGGTSKNIQYF.

There are a few counts of this clonotype. This chain uses TRBV12-3 or TRBV12-4 with TRBJ1-2, with D unclear. The CDR3 is 13 amino acids. With 6 bases removed from V and 2 bases from J, the gap between germline ends came to 10 bases. CDR3 sequence reads: CASSQNRNYGYTF. The CDR3 coding sequence is TGTGCCAGCAGCCAGAACCGCAACTATGGCTACACCTTC.

V usage is TRBV25-1 and J usage is TRBJ1-6; D may be TRBD1 (5 bases). The CDR3 is 14 residues long. V was trimmed by 4 bases and J by 11 bases, leaving 15 bases between them. Germline CDR1 is MGHDK and CDR2 is SYGVNS. CDR3 amino acids: CASSGMWGGAPLHF. DNA of the CDR3: TGTGCCAGCAGTGGAATGTGGGGGGGGGCACCCCTCCACTTT.

This clonotype came up a few times. This sequence joins TRBV29-1 and TRBJ1-1, with a possible D match to TRBD1 (5 bases). The V gene's germline CDR1 is SQVTM and CDR2 ANQGSEA. V gave up 6 bases and J gave up 1 base, with 9 bases separating them. CDR3 size: 12 residues. In nucleotides, the CDR3 is TGCAGCGTAAAACAGGAGAACACTGAAGCTTTCTTT. Protein: CSVKQENTEAFF.

The sample holds a few counts of this clonotype. The chain combines TRBV28 with TRBJ2-4; perhaps D is TRBD1 or TRBD2 (5 bases each). This CDR3 spans 15 amino acids. Germline V gene data show CDR1 as MDHEN and CDR2 as SYDVKM. The V end was cut by 2 bases, the J end by 2 bases, with 10 bases between. The CDR3 loop reads CASSLLGTPKNIQYF. In DNA, the CDR3 is TGTGCCAGCAGTTTACTAGGGACGCCCAAAAACATTCAGTACTTC.

This clonotype was counted a few times. The chain uses TRBV4-3 and TRBJ2-7, with 9 nucleotides matching TRBD1. This CDR3 is built from 13 residues. Trimming removed 0 bases from V and 13 bases from J; junction bases left unmatched: 7. CDR1 LGHNA and CDR2 YSLEER come from the germline V gene. The CDR3 DNA follows: TGCGCCAGCAGCCAAGATTGGTGGACAGGGGTATACTTC. Its protein is CASSQDWWTGVYF.

The J gene is TRBJ1-5, the V gene TRBV18; unclear D gene. The germline V and J ends were trimmed by 3 bases and 2 bases, with 11 bases remaining between them. Germline V CDR1 and CDR2: KGHSH, LQKENI. There are 15 residues in the CDR3. The CDR3 DNA follows: TGTGCCAGCTCACCCTCTTACAGAGGCAATCAGCCCCAGCATTTT. It specifies CASSPSYRGNQPQHF.

This clonotype was seen at least ten times. This chain links TRBV3-1 with TRBJ2-7; TRBD2 agrees at 9 bases. Germline V gene lookup returns CDR1 LGHDT and CDR2 YNNKEL (reference sequence). The CDR3 extends over 17 amino acids. The ends lost 2 bases at V and 0 bases at J; junction bases unmatched: 8. CDR3 amino acids: CASSQLLTSGSSYEQYF. In DNA form, the CDR3 reads TGTGCCAGCAGCCAACTACTGACTAGCGGATCCTCCTACGAGCAGTACTTC.

The V and J genes are TRBV12-3 or TRBV12-4 and TRBJ2-1; TRBD2 aligns across 8 bases. Trimming at V came to 6 bases and at J to 10 bases, leaving 8 bases not matched to a gene. The CDR3 totals 13 residues. In DNA, the CDR3 is TGTGCCAGCAGATCCGGGACTAGGGACGAGCAGTTCTTC. It encodes CASRSGTRDEQFF.

With respect to this clonotype: A junction boundary mismatches the germline segment, possibly from a read error. The V gene is TRBV7-6, the J gene TRBJ1-4, with D perhaps TRBD1 (6 bases). There are 15 residues in the CDR3. Germline values: CDR1 SGHVS, CDR2 FNYEAQ. The CDR3 DNA reads as TGTGCCAGCAGCCTAGCCAGGGGACCTAATGAAAAACTGTTTTTT. Translating it yields CASSLARGPNEKLFF.

The chain recombines TRBV20-1 with TRBJ1-6, with 7 positions matching TRBD1. V was pared by 0 bases and J by 6 bases, with 5 bases of the junction left unmatched. Germline CDR1 is DFQATT and CDR2 is SNEGSKA (reference sequence). This CDR3 contains 15 residues. The CDR3 protein is CSAREMTGFNSPLHF. The CDR3 region has the DNA TGCAGTGCTAGAGAGATGACAGGGTTTAATTCACCCCTCCACTTT.

This clonotype occurred a few times. This chain uses TRBV7-3 with TRBJ2-3; D is unresolved. V shed 8 bases and J shed 2 bases, with 14 bases lying between them. Per germline, CDR1 SGHTA and CDR2 FQGTGA. This CDR3 has 14 residues. Written as DNA, the CDR3 is TGTGCCAGCTCAGAGCTCCTGGCCACAGATACGCAGTATTTT. This codes for CASSELLATDTQYF.

This clonotype was seen a handful of times. The chain recombines TRBV5-1 with TRBJ1-4; D is unresolved. This CDR3 contains 15 residues. Trimming left V 3 bases short and J 7 bases short, with 16 bases between. Germline V gene sequence: CDR1 SGHRS, CDR2 YFSETQ. The CDR3 spells CASSSLPDGGEKLFF. The CDR3 region has the DNA TGCGCCAGCAGCTCGCTTCCCGATGGAGGTGAAAAACTGTTTTTT.